These T cell receptor beta chains were read from a single sample in a study of cytomegalovirus exposure and HLA in healthy donors. Only in-frame clones appear in the TCRdb table, and some are missing; sequencing was by immunoSEQ multiplex PCR. The sample includes approximately 84,000 clones, about 68% of them seen just once. Sequencing input: PBMCs. These receptor sequences come from a man aged 35 to 55 in good health and CMV-seropositive. The CDR3 runs from the conserved cysteine through the conserved F or W.

j_call v_call cdr3_aa
TRBJ1-1 TRBV15 CATSRWGGAFF
TRBJ1-5 TRBV27 CASRGGIDQPQHF
TRBJ2-3 TRBV5-4 CASSRGLAGGGTDTQYF
TRBJ1-2 TRBV7-2 CASSLRQEGGYTF
TRBJ1-5 TRBV28 CASSLPLGGWANGGNQPQHF
TRBJ1-1 TRBV18 CASTPRAGEQTEAFF
TRBJ2-4 TRBV6-1 CASSARRSQEGIQYF
TRBJ1-1 TRBV10-2 CASIPVTVKNTEAFF
TRBJ1-1 TRBV11-3 CASSLVGGTEAFF
TRBJ2-1 TRBV19 CASTPDKSSYNEQFF
TRBJ1-2 TRBV7-9 CASSLAPRQGNGYTF
TRBJ2-3 TRBV10-2 CASSPGQGNTDTQYF
TRBJ2-7 TRBV10-3 CALQASEVPYEQYF
TRBJ1-6 TRBV6-1 CASITDWFSPLHF
TRBJ2-7 TRBV19 CASRGGTATYEQYF
TRBJ2-1 TRBV9 CASSASWLVNEQFF
TRBJ1-3 TRBV6-5 CASSYGSQGNTIYF
TRBJ2-2 TRBV6-5 CASRMSGGYTGELFF
TRBJ1-1 TRBV6-5 CASSPGTSLNTEAFF
TRBJ1-1 TRBV5-1 CASSLQGLVNTEAFF
TRBJ1-1 TRBV12-5 CASASATRNTEAFF
TRBJ1-6 TRBV7-8 CASSILTGEGSPLHF
TRBJ2-1 TRBV5-1 CASSLGLAGDGSYNEQFF
TRBJ1-5 TRBV23-1 CASTLEGPISYQPQHF
TRBJ1-4 TRBV19 CASQGAATNEKLFF
TRBJ2-3 TRBV27 CASSFRVLTDTQYF
TRBJ1-2 TRBV4-2 CASSPSDGNLYGYTF
TRBJ2-1 TRBV11-3 CASSFSSGTYNEQFF
TRBJ2-6 TRBV12-2 CASPGGLTGANVLTF
TRBJ1-1 TRBV30 CAWSPLRAEAFF
TRBJ1-3 TRBV6-1 CASSEGVYSGNTIYF
TRBJ1-4 TRBV20-1 CSAKGAGLFF
TRBJ2-4 TRBV20-1 CSAVRGDIQYF